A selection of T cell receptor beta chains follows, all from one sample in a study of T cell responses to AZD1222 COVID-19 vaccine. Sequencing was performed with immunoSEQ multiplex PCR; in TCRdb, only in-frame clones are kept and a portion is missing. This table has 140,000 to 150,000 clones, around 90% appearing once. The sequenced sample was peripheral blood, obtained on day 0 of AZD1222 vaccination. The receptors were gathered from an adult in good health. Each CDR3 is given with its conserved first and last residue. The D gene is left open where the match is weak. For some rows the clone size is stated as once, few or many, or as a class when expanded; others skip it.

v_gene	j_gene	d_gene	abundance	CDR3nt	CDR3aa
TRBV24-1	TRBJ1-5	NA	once	TGTGCCACCAGTGACTCGGGACACCGCGGTCAGCCCCAGCATTTT	CATSDSGHRGQPQHF
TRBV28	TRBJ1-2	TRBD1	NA	TGTGCCAGCAGTTTGGTAGGGGGCACTGGGGGCTACACCTTC	CASSLVGGTGGYTF
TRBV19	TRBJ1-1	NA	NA	TGTGCCAGTACCCTGGCGAGGGGAACTGAAGCTTTCTTT	CASTLARGTEAFF
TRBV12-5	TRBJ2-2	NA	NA	TGTGCTAGCAGTACAGGTTTTCGGGACACCGGGGAGCTGTTTTTT	CASSTGFRDTGELFF
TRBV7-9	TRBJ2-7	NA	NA	TGTGCCAGCAGTCCATCGACTGGTTCCTACGAGCAGTACTTC	CASSPSTGSYEQYF
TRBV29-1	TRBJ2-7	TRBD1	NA	TGCAGCGCTAGCCGGGACAGTCGGTACGAGCAGTACTTC	CSASRDSRYEQYF
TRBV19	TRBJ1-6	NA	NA	TGTGCCAGTAGCCCCGGGACGATATACTATAATTCACCCCTCCACTTT	CASSPGTIYYNSPLHF
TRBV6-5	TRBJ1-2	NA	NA	TGTGCCAGCACCCCACGGCACAGGGACTATGGCTACACCTTC	CASTPRHRDYGYTF
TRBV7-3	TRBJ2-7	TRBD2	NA	TGTGCCAGCAGCTTAACAGCGGGGGCCTACGAGCAGTACTTC	CASSLTAGAYEQYF
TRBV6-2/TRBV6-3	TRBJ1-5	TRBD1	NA	TGTGCCAGCAGTTTTCCTGCAGGGGGCGTGAGCAATCAGCCCCAGCATTTT	CASSFPAGGVSNQPQHF
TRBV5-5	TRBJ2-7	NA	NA	TGTGCCAGCAGCCCCGGTGGTCTAGGCTACGAGCAGTACTTC	CASSPGGLGYEQYF
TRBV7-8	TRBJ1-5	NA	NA	TGTGCCAGCAGCTTTCAAGGCTCGAATCGCAATCAGCCCCAGCATTTT	CASSFQGSNRNQPQHF
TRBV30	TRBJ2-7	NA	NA	TGTGCCTGGAGCGACAGTGGGGGTGGGCAGTACTTC	CAWSDSGGGQYF
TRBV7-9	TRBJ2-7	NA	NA	TGTGCCAGCAGTGCCCAGTCCGAGCAGTACTTC	CASSAQSEQYF
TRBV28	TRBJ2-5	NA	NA	TGTGCCAGCAGTTTACGACCCCATCAGGGGTACCAAGAGACCCAGTACTTC	CASSLRPHQGYQETQYF
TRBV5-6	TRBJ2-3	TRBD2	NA	TGTGCCAGCAGCTTGACTAGCGGGGCAGATACGCAGTATTTT	CASSLTSGADTQYF
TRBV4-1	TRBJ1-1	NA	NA	TGCGCCAGCAGCCAAGGTCTACAGCTGAACACTGAAGCTTTCTTT	CASSQGLQLNTEAFF